This T cell receptor beta chain was observed in a study of shared clonotypes between healthy human individuals. The study's findings and limits: All-four-donor shared clonotypes had higher generation probabilities than non-shared clonotypes did.

This CDR3 is 18 amino acids long. The germline gives CDR1 SEHNR, CDR2 FQNEAQ (reference sequence). V lost 5 bases, J lost 4 bases, and 16 bases stayed unmatched. Into CD45RA+ naive and CD45RA-negative memory subsets, the CD4+ cells were split. In the case of this clone: Its antigen remains unidentified.

TCRdb's copy holds only in-frame clones and misses some; the assay was immunoSEQ multiplex PCR. This repertoire shows about 1.4 million clones, roughly 96% found once; its top ten account for approximately 1.1%. The specimen was naive CD4+ T cells sorted from blood. Subset meaning: CD45RA+ positively selected. This rearrangement joins TRBV7-9 to TRBJ2-5; 10 bases are shared with TRBD2. This receptor was obtained from a young man in good health. CDR3 sequence (DNA): TGTGCCAGCAGCCCCCCGGGTCTAGCGGGAGTTGTAGGAGAGACCCAGTACTTC. Protein sequence: CASSPPGLAGVVGETQYF.